This T cell receptor (beta chain) was retrieved from a study of T cells in Graves' hyperthyroidism and ophthalmopathy. Of note for this clonotype: The antigen remains unidentified.

RNA transcripts were the template for amplifying TCR beta CDR3 regions. HTBI primers were employed in a first-round RT-PCR of the TCR CDR3. TCRdb processed the multiplex PCR reads anew with MiXCR; each CDR3 protein has one entry. The sample holds 450,000 to 700,000 distinct CDR3 sequences, roughly 50% seen once. Exclusion followed for patients with uncontrolled infection, other autoimmune disease, pregnancy or lactation. Diagnostic decisions used clinical symptoms, serum thyroxine and TRAb, thyroid ultrasound and orbital computed tomography. Study-wide results and limits: Also found in blood were most expanded thyroid clonotypes above 0.001. A median approximately 6.5 months before onset, the model predicted ophthalmopathy.

This clonotype was sampled from an adult woman with Graves' disease, either hyperthyroidism or ophthalmopathy (not recorded which). Sequenced material: peripheral blood or thyroid tissue (not recorded which).

The CDR3 DNA follows: TGTGCCAGCAGCTTAAGGGCGGGAGCATCGGCCCAGTACTTC. It specifies CASSLRAGASAQYF. The chain employs TRBV7-8 and TRBJ2-5, with 7 bases lining up with TRBD2. J lost 9 bases, V lost 2 bases, and 9 bases had no gene match. From germline, CDR1 is SGHVS and CDR2 FQNEAQ. The CDR3 is 14 amino acids.